This T cell receptor beta chain appears in the sequencing data of a study of OX40 agonist ivuxolimab in advanced cancers. Background on the study: Patients undergoing dose escalation presented with hepatocellular carcinoma, melanoma, renal cell or head and neck cancer. People who had prior anti-PD-1, anti-PD-L1 or anti-CTLA-4 therapy could take part, and about 37% had some. Study results and caveats: Circulating CD4+ and CD8+ T cells showed clonal expansion by week 6 at 0.1 to 3.0 mg/kg.

Germline V gene data show CDR1 as SGHDT and CDR2 as YYEEEE. Trimming removed 3 bases from V and 0 bases from J, with 10 bases in between. CDR3 size: 15 residues. Patients had blood sampled at baseline and again on cycle 4 day 1 and cycle 7 day 1. Assay used: immunoSEQ multiplex PCR; TCRdb lists only in-frame clones, some missing. The repertoire holds 60,000 to 80,000 clones, with 80% to 95% as singletons. Regarding this clone: No antigen is known for it.

The chain recombines TRBV5-6 with TRBJ2-4; D is unresolved. The specimen comprised CD4+ or CD8+ T cells sorted from blood, sampled in a trial of the OX40 agonist ivuxolimab. The TCR comes from an adult with an advanced solid tumor such as melanoma, head and neck, liver or kidney cancer. CDR3 protein: CASSSTEAAKNIQYF. For the CDR3, the DNA is TGTGCCAGCAGCTCAACTGAGGCAGCCAAAAACATTCAGTACTTC.